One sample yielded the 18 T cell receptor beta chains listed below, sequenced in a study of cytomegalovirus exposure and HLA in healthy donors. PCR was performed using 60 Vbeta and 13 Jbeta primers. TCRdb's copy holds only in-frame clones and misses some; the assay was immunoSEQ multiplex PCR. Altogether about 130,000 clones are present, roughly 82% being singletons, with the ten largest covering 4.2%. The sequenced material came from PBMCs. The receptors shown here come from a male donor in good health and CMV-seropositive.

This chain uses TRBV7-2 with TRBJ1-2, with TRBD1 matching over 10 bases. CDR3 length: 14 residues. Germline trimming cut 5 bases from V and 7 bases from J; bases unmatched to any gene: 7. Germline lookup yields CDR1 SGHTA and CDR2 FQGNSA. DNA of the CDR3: TGTGCCAGCAGCCCCGGGACAGGGGTTTCTGGCTACACCTTC. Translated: CASSPGTGVSGYTF.

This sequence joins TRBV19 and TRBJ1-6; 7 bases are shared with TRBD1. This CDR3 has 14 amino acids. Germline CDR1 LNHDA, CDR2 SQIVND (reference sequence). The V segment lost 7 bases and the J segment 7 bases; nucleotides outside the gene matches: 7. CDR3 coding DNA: TGTGCCAGTACCCTAGGACAGGAGAATTCACCCCTCCACTTT. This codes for CASTLGQENSPLHF.

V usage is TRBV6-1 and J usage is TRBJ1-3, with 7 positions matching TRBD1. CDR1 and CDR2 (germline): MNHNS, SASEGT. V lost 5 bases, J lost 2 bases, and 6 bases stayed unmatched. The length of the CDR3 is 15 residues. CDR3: CASSRQGSTGNTIYF. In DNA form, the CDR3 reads TGTGCCAGCAGTAGACAGGGATCAACTGGAAACACCATATATTTT.

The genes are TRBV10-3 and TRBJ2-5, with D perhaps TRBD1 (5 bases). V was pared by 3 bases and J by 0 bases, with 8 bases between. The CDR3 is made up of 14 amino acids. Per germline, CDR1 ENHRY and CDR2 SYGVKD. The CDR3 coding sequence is TGTGCCATCAGTGAACGGACAAACCAAGAGACCCAGTACTTC. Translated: CAISERTNQETQYF.

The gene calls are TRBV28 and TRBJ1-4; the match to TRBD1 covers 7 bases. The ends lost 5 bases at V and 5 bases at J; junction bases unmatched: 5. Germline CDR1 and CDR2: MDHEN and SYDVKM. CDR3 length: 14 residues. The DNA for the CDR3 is TGTGCCAGCAGTCTACAGGGGCTAAATGAAAAACTGTTTTTT. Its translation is CASSLQGLNEKLFF.

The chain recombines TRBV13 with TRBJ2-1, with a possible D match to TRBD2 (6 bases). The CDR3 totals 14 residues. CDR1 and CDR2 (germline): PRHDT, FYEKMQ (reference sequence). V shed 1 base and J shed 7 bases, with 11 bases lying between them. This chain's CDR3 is CASSLAGVVNEQFF. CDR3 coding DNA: TGTGCCAGCAGCTTAGCGGGAGTGGTAAATGAGCAGTTCTTC.

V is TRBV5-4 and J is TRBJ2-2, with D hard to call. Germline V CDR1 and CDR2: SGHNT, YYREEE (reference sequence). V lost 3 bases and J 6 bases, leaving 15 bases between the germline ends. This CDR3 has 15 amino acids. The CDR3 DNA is TGTGCCAGCAGCTCGTGGGCCACGATCGCCGGGGAGCTGTTTTTT. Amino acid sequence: CASSSWATIAGELFF.

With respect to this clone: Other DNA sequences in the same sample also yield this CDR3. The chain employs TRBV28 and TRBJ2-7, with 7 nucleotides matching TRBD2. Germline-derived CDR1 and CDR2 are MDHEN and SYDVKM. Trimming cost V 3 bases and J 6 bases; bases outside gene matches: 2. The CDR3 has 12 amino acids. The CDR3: CASSLTSSEQYF. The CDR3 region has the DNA TGTGCCAGCAGTTTGACTAGCTCCGAGCAGTACTTC.

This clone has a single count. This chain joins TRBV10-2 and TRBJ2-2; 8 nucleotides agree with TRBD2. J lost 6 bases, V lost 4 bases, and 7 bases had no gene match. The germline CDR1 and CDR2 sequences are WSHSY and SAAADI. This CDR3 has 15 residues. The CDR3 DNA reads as TGCGCCAGCAGTGCCAGCGGGAGTCTTCCCGGGGAGCTGTTTTTT. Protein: CASSASGSLPGELFF.

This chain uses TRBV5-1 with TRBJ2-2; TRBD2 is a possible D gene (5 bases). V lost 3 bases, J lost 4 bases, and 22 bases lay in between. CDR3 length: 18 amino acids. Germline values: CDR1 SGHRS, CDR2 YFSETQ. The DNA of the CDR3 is TGCGCCAGCAGCTCCTTGGAGGCCGACGTTATGGGCACCGGGGAGCTGTTTTTT. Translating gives CASSSLEADVMGTGELFF.

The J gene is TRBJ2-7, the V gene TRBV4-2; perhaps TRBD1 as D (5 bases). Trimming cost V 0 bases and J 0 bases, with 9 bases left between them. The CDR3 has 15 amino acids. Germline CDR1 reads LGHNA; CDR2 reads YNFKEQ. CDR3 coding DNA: TGTGCCAGCAGCCAAGACAGGGTGAGCTCCTACGAGCAGTACTTC. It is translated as CASSQDRVSSYEQYF.

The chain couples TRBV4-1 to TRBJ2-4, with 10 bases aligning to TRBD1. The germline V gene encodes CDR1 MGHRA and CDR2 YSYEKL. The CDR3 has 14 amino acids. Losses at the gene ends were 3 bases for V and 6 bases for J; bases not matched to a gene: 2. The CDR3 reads CASSQRDRGNIQYF. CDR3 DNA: TGCGCCAGCAGCCAGAGGGACAGGGGAAACATTCAGTACTTC.

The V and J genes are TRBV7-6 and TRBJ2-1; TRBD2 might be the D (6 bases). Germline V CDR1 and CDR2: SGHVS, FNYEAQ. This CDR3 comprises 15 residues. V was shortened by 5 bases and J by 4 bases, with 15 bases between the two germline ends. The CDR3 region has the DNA TGTGCCAGCAGCCCCGTGGTAGCGGTATACAATGAGCAGTTCTTC. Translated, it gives CASSPVVAVYNEQFF.

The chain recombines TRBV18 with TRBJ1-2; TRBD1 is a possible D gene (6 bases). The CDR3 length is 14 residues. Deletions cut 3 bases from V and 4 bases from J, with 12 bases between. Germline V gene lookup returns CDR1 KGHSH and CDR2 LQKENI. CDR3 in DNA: TGTGCCAGCTCACCTACAGGGAAGGGCTATGGCTACACCTTC. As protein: CASSPTGKGYGYTF.

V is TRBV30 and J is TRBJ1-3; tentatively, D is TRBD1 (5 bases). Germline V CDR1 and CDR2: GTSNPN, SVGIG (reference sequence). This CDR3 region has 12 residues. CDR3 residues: CAGRTPGNTIYF. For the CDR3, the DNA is TGTGCGGGGCGAACCCCTGGAAACACCATATATTTT. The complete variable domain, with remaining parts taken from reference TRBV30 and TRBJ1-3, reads SQTIHQWPATLVQPVGSPLSLECTVEGTSNPNLYWYRQAAGRGLQLLFYSVGIGQISSEVPQNLSASRPQDRQFILSSKKLLLSDSGFYLCAGRTPGNTIYFGEGSWLTVV.

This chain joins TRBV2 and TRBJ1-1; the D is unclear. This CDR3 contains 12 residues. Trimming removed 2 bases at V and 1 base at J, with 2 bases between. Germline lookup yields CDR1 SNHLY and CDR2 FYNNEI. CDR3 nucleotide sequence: TGTGCCAGCAGTGAACAGAACACTGAAGCTTTCTTT. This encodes CASSEQNTEAFF.

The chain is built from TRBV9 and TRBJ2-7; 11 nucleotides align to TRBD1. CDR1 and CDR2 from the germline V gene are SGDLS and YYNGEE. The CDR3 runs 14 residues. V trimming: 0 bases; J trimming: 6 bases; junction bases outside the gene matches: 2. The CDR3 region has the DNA TGTGCCAGCAGCGTAGAGGGACAGGGGGGCGAGCAGTACTTC. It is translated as CASSVEGQGGEQYF.

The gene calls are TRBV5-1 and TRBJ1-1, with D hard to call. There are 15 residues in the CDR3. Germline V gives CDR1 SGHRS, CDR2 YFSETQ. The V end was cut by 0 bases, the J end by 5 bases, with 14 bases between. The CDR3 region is CASSLGAGSGTEAFF. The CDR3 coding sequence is TGCGCCAGCAGCTTGGGGGCGGGGAGTGGAACTGAAGCTTTCTTT.